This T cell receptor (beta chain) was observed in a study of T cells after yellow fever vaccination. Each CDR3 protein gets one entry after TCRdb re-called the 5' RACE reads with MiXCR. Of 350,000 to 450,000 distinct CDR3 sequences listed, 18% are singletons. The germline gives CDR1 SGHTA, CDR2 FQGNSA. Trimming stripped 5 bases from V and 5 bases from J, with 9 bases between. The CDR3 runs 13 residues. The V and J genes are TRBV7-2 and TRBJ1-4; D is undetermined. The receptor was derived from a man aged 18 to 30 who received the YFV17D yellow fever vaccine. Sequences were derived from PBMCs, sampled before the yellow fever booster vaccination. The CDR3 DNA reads TGTGCCAGCAGCAGGGCTATCAATGAAAAACTGTTTTTT. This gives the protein CASSRAINEKLFF.